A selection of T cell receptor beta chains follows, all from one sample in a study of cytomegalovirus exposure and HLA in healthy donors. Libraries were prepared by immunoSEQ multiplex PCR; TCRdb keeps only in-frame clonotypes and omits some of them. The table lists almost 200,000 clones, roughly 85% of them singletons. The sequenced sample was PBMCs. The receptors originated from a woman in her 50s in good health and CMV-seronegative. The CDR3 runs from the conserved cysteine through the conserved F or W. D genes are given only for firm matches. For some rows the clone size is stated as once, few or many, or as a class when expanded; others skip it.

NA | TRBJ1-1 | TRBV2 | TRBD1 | CASSMDRGVLEAFF | TGTGCCAGCAGTATGGACAGGGGGGTTCTTGAAGCTTTCTTT
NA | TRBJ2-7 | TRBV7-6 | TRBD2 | CASSLNSGSSYEQYF | TGTGCCAGCAGCTTAAATAGCGGGAGCTCCTACGAGCAGTACTTC
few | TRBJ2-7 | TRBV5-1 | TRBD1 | CASSFRQGANEQYF | TGCGCCAGCAGCTTTCGGCAGGGGGCTAACGAGCAGTACTTC
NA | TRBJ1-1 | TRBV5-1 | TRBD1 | CASSRQPGGNTEAFF | TGCGCCAGCAGCCGACAACCAGGGGGGAACACTGAAGCTTTCTTT
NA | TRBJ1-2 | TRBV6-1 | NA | CASSVGDTNYGYTF | TGTGCCAGCAGTGTGGGGGACACTAACTATGGCTACACCTTC
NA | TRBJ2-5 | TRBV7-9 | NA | CSSSRTLQQETQYF | TGTTCCAGCAGCCGGACACTACAACAAGAGACCCAGTACTTC
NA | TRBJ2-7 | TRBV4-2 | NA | CASSPLRGGAGTSEQYF | TGTGCCAGCAGCCCATTGAGAGGGGGCGCGGGAACCTCCGAGCAGTACTTC
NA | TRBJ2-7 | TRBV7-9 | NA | CASSLYASMEPEHEQYF | TGTGCCAGCAGCTTATATGCCTCGATGGAGCCGGAGCACGAGCAGTACTTC
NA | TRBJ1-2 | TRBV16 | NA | CASSQSSRQIIDGYTF | TGTGCCAGCAGCCAATCTAGTCGACAGATAATAGATGGCTACACCTTC
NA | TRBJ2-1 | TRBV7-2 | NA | CASSRARARTYNEQFF | TGTGCCAGCAGCCGGGCCAGGGCCCGTACTTACAATGAGCAGTTCTTC
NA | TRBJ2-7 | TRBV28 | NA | CRAGSDSYEQYF | TGTCGAGCAGGCTCGGACTCCTACGAGCAGTACTTC
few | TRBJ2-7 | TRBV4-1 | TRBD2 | CASSPGLAGGPREQYF | TGTGCCAGCAGCCCGGGACTAGCGGGAGGGCCGCGGGAGCAGTACTTC
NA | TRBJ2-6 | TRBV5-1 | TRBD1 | CASRPGQGKAGANVLTF | TGCGCCAGCAGGCCCGGACAGGGGAAGGCTGGGGCCAACGTCCTGACTTTC
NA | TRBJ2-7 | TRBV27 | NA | CASSPSRGNEQYF | TGTGCCAGCAGTCCTAGTCGGGGGAACGAGCAGTACTTC
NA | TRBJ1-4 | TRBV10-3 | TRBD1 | CAISGGTNEKLFF | TGTGCCATCTCAGGGGGGACTAATGAAAAACTGTTTTTT
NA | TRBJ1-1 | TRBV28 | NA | CASSSPTGEAFF | TGTGCCAGCAGTTCACCGACAGGAGAAGCTTTCTTT
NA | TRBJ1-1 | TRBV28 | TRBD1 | CASSLYDRATEAFF | TGTGCCAGCAGTTTATACGACAGGGCTACTGAAGCTTTCTTT
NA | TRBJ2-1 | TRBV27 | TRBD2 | CASTLAGPGSYNEQFF | TGTGCCAGCACACTAGCGGGCCCGGGGTCCTACAATGAGCAGTTCTTC
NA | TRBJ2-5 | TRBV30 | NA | CAWSVGVDQETQYF | TGTGCCTGGAGTGTAGGGGTAGACCAAGAGACCCAGTACTTC
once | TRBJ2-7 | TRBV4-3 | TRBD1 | CASSQGSTGGYEQYF | TGCGCCAGCAGCCAAGGTAGTACAGGGGGGTACGAGCAGTACTTC
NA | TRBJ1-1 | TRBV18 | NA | CASSPSQGTEAFF | TGTGCCAGCTCACCATCGCAGGGCACTGAAGCTTTCTTT
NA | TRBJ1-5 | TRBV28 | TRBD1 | CGAGTVYNQPQHF | TGTGGTGCCGGGACAGTCTACAATCAGCCCCAGCATTTT
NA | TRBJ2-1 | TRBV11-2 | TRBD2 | CASSFGGSSYNEQFF | TGTGCCAGCAGCTTTGGCGGGAGCTCCTACAATGAGCAGTTCTTC
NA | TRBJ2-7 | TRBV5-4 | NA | CASSQGLSSYEQYF | TGTGCCAGCAGCCAAGGACTGAGCTCCTACGAGCAGTACTTC
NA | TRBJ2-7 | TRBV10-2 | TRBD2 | CASNPQGGRAYEQYF | TGCGCCAGCAACCCCCAAGGCGGGAGGGCCTACGAGCAGTACTTC
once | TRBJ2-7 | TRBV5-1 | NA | CASSQKGTVGGYEQYF | TGCGCCAGCAGCCAGAAAGGGACAGTGGGGGGCTACGAGCAGTACTTC
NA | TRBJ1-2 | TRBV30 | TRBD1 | CAWSWPGTGPANYGYTF | TGTGCCTGGAGTTGGCCGGGGACAGGACCCGCTAACTATGGCTACACCTTC
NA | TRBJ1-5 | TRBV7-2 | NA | CASSPEGYTQHF | TGTGCCAGCAGCCCAGAGGGCTATACCCAGCATTTT
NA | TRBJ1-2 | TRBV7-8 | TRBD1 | CASSLAPATGSTYGYTF | TGTGCCAGCAGCTTAGCGCCGGCGACAGGGTCGACCTATGGCTACACCTTC
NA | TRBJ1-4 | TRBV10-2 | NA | CASGGSAEKLFF | TGCGCATCTGGCGGCTCGGCCGAAAAACTGTTTTTT
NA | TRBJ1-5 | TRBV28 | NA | CASSSDRSRNQPQHF | TGTGCCAGCAGTTCCGACAGGTCCCGCAATCAGCCCCAGCATTTT
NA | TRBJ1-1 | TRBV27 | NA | CASSLYGKGLGTEAFF | TGTGCCAGCAGTTTGTACGGGAAAGGTTTGGGGACTGAAGCTTTCTTT
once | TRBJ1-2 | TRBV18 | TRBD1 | CASSPTRDRPYGYTF | TGTGCCAGCTCACCGACAAGGGACAGGCCCTATGGCTACACCTTC
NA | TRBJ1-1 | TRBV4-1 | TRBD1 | CASSLLIVTGGSNTEAFF | TGCGCCAGCAGCCTACTTATTGTGACAGGGGGATCGAACACTGAAGCTTTCTTT
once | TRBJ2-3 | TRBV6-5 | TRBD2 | CASTTSGRLQYF | TGTGCCAGCACCACTAGCGGGAGATTACAGTATTTT
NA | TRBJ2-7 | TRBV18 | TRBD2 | CASSRLGTSGSYEQYF | TGTGCCAGCTCCCGCCTCGGGACTAGCGGGAGCTACGAGCAGTACTTC
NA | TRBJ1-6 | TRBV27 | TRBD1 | CASTTSGRGASPLHF | TGTGCCAGCACCACCTCTGGCAGGGGGGCTTCACCCCTCCACTTT
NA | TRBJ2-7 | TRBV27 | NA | CASGPGVPYYEQYF | TGTGCCAGCGGTCCGGGTGTGCCCTACTACGAGCAGTACTTC
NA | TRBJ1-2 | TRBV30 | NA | CAWTRGNYGYTF | TGTGCCTGGACCCGGGGTAACTATGGCTACACCTTC
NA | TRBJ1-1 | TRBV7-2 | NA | CASSFGQSLNTEAFF | TGTGCCAGCAGCTTCGGACAGAGCCTTAACACTGAAGCTTTCTTT
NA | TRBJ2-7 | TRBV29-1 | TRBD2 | CSVAGLAEPVRYEQYF | TGCAGCGTTGCGGGCCTAGCGGAGCCGGTAAGGTACGAGCAGTACTTC
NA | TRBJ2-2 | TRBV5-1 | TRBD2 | CASSLALAETGELFF | TGCGCCAGCAGCTTGGCACTAGCGGAGACCGGGGAGCTGTTTTTT
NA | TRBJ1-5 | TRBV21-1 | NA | CASSPRAAGEDNQPQHF | TGTGCCAGCAGCCCCCGAGCGGCAGGGGAAGATAATCAGCCCCAGCATTTT
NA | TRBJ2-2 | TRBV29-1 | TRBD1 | CSVRSPGTGETGELFF | TGCAGCGTTCGCTCACCCGGGACAGGGGAAACCGGGGAGCTGTTTTTT
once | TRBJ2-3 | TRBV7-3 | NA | CASSLGRSVSTDTQYF | TGTGCCAGCAGCTTGGGCCGAAGTGTGAGCACAGATACGCAGTATTTT
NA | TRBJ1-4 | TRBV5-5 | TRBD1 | CASSWARTGPVSEKLFF | TGTGCCAGCAGCTGGGCCCGGACAGGGCCGGTGAGTGAAAAACTGTTTTTT
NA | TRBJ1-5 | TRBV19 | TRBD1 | CASSIVGTVSQPQHF | TGTGCCAGTAGTATAGTAGGGACAGTAAGTCAGCCCCAGCATTTT
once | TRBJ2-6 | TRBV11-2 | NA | CASSFSGSGANVLTF | TGTGCCAGCAGCTTTTCGGGCTCTGGGGCCAACGTCCTGACTTTC
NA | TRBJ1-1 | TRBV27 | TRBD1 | CASRGTGESAFF | TGTGCCAGCAGGGGGACAGGGGAGTCAGCTTTCTTT
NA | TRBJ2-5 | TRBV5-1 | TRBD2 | CASSWGLAGDEETQYF | TGCGCCAGCAGCTGGGGACTAGCGGGAGATGAGGAGACCCAGTACTTC
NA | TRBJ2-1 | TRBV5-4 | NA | CASSYREWASNKQFF | TGTGCCAGCAGCTATCGGGAGTGGGCCTCCAATAAGCAGTTCTTC
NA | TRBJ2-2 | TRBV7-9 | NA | CASSLAVGAGELFF | TGTGCCAGCAGCTTGGCTGTGGGCGCCGGGGAGCTGTTTTTT
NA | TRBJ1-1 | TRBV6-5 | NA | CASSYSQGVTEAFF | TGTGCCAGCAGTTACTCACAGGGTGTTACTGAAGCTTTCTTT
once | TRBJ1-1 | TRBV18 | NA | CASRSIMNTEAFF | TGTGCCAGCCGGAGTATTATGAACACTGAAGCTTTCTTT